The following is a T cell receptor (beta chain) sequence with its context. The sample comes from a study of blood T cell repertoires in COVID-19. The wider study: The United States, Italy and Spain provided the acute and convalescent COVID-19 samples. The cDNA or gDNA used as material had been derived from T cells, B-cell-depleted T cells, or PBMCs.

Original processing methods: For nucleated cells, counts were estimated from reference gene primer amplification. Sequencing was performed with immunoSEQ multiplex PCR; in TCRdb, only in-frame clones are kept and a portion is missing. That table is the source of V, J and clone size, and D and trimming were worked out from the DNA. Of some 300,000 clones in the sample, approximately 89% are singletons; the top ten hold 6.9%. After removal of 0 bases from V and 5 bases from J, the junction contained 11 bases not matched to a gene. This CDR3 is 17 amino acids long. The germline CDR1 and CDR2 sequences are LNHDA and SQIVND (reference sequence).

This receptor was taken from a woman aged 25 to 45 who had recovered from COVID-19. Sample: peripheral blood. This rearrangement joins TRBV19 to TRBJ2-5; TRBD1 agrees at 8 bases. The CDR3 DNA reads TGTGCCAGTAGTATAGACCACCTTGGACAGGGAAGGGAGACCCAGTACTTC. Its translation: CASSIDHLGQGRETQYF.